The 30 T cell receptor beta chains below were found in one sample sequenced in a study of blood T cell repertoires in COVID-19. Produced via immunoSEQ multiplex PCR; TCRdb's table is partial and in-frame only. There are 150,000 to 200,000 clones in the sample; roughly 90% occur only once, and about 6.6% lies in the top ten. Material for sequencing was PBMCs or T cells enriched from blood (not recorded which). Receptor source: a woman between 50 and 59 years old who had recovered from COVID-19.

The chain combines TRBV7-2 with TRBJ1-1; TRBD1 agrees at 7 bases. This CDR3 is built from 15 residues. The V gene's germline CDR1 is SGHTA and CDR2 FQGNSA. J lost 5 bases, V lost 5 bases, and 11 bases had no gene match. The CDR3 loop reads CASSITGTAGTEAFF. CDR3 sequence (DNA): TGTGCCAGCAGCATTACCGGGACAGCTGGGACTGAAGCTTTCTTT.

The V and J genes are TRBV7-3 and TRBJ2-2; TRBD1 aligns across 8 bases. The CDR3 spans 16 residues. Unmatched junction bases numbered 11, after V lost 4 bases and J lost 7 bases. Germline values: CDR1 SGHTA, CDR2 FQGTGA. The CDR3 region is CASSSHPGGAIGELFF. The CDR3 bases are TGTGCCAGCAGCTCCCATCCAGGGGGCGCGATCGGGGAGCTGTTTTTT.

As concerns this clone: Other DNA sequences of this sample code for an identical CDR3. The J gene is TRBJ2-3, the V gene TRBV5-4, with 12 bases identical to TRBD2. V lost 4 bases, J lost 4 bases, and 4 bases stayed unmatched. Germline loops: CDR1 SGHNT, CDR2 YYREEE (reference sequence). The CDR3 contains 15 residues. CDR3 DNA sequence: TGTGCCAGCAGCCTAGCGGGGGGGCGGGCAGATACGCAGTATTTT. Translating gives CASSLAGGRADTQYF.

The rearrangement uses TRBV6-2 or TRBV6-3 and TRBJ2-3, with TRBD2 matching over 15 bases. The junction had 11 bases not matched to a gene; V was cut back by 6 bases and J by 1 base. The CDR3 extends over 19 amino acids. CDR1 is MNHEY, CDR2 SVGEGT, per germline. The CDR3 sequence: CASSGNPGLAGGRTDTQYF. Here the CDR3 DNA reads TGTGCCAGCAGCGGTAATCCGGGACTAGCGGGGGGACGCACAGATACGCAGTATTTT.

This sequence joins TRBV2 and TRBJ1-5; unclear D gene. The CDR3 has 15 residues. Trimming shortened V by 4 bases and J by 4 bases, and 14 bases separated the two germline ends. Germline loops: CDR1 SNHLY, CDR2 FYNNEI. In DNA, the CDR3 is TGTGCCAGCAGTGCCTATCTGGGCAGTAATCAGCCCCAGCATTTT. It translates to CASSAYLGSNQPQHF.

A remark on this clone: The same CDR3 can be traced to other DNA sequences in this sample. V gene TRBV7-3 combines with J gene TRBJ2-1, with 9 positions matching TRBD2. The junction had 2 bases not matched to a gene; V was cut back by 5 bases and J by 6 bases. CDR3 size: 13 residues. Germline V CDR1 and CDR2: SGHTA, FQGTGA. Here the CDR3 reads CASSSSGGNEQFF. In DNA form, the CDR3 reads TGTGCCAGCAGCAGTAGCGGGGGCAATGAGCAGTTCTTC.

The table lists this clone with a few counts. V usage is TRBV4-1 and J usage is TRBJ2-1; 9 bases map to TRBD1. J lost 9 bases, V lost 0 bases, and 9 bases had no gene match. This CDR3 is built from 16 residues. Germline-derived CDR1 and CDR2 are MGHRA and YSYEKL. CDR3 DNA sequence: TGCGCCAGCAGCCAAGAAGGGACAGGGAGAGTCTCTGAGCAGTTCTTC. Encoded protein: CASSQEGTGRVSEQFF.

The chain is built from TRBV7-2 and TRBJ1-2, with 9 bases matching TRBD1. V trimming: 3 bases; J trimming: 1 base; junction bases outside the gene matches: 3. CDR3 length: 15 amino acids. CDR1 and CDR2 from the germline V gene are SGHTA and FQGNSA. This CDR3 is CASSFGTGHNYGYTF. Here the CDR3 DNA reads TGTGCCAGCAGCTTCGGGACAGGGCATAACTATGGCTACACCTTC.

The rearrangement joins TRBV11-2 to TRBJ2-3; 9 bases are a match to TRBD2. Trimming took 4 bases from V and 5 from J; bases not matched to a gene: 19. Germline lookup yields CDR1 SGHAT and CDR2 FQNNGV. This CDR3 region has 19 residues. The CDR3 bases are TGTGCCAGCAGCTCCCCCCCGGAGATGGCGGGGGGGCCGGGAGATACGCAGTATTTT. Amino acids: CASSSPPEMAGGPGDTQYF.

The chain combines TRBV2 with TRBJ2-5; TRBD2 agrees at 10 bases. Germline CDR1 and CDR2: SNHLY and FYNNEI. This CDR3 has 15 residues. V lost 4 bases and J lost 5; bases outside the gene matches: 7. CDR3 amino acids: CASSVGSGGAETQYF. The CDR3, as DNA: TGTGCCAGCAGTGTGGGGAGCGGGGGGGCGGAGACCCAGTACTTC.

The CDR3 DNA sequence: TGTGCCAGCAGCCCCTTGCTCGGAGGGCGGGGGGGCTTGGTGGAGCAGTACTTC. The encoded protein is CASSPLLGGRGGLVEQYF. The chain carries TRBV7-9 and TRBJ2-7, with 9 bases lining up with TRBD2. Germline values: CDR1 SEHNR, CDR2 FQNEAQ (reference sequence). The V segment lost 5 bases and the J segment 7 bases; nucleotides outside the gene matches: 21. The CDR3 loop spans 18 amino acids.

CDR3 in amino acids: CASSAGGFQIYGYTF. CDR3 coding DNA: TGTGCCAGCAGCGCGGGGGGGTTTCAAATCTATGGCTACACCTTC. The genes are TRBV9 and TRBJ1-2; TRBD1 might be the D (5 bases). This CDR3 contains 15 residues. The germline V and J ends were trimmed by 3 bases and 4 bases, with 16 bases remaining between them. The germline V gene has CDR1 SGDLS and CDR2 YYNGEE.

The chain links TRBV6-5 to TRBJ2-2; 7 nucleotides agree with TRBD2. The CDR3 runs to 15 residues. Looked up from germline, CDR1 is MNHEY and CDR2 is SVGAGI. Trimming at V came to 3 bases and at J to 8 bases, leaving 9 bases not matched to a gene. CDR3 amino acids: CASSYPHTRGGELFF. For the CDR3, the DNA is TGTGCCAGCAGTTATCCTCACACGCGGGGGGGGGAGCTGTTTTTT.

In nucleotides, the CDR3 is TGTGCCAGCTCACCAAACAGGGTAGCCTACGAGCAGTACTTC. This gives the protein CASSPNRVAYEQYF. J is TRBJ2-7 and V is TRBV18; D is perhaps TRBD1 (6 bases). The CDR3 is 14 amino acids. CDR1 KGHSH and CDR2 LQKENI come from the germline V gene. Trimming removed 2 bases from V and 2 bases from J, with 10 bases in between.

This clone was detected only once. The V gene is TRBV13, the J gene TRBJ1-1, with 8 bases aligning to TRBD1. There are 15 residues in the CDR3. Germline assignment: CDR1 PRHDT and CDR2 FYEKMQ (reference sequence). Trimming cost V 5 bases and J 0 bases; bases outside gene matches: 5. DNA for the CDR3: TGTGCCAGCAGCGGCCGACAGGGGATGAACACTGAAGCTTTCTTT. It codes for CASSGRQGMNTEAFF.

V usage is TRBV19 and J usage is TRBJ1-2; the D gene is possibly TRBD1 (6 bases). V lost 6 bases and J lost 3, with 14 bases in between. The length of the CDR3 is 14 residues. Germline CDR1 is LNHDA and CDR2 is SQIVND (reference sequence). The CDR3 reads CASSTGISDYGYTF. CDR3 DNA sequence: TGTGCCAGTAGCACAGGGATTTCGGACTATGGCTACACCTTC. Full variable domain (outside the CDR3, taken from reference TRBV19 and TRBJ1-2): DGGITQSPKYLFRKEGQNVTLSCEQNLNHDAMYWYRQDPGQGLRLIYYSQIVNDFQKGDIAEGYSVSREKKESFPLTVTSAQKNPTAFYLCASSTGISDYGYTFGSGTRLTVV.

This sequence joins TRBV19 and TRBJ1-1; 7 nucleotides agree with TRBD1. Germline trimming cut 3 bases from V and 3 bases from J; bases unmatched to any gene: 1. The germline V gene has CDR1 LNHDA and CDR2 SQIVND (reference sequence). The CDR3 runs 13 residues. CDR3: CASSIDRDTEAFF. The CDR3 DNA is TGTGCCAGTAGTATCGACAGGGACACTGAAGCTTTCTTT.

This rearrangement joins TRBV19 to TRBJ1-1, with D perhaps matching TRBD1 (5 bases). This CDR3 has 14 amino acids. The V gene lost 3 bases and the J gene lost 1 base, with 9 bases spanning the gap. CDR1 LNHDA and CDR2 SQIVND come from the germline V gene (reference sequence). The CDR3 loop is CASSMTGGNTEAFF. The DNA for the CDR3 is TGTGCCAGTAGTATGACCGGGGGGAACACTGAAGCTTTCTTT.

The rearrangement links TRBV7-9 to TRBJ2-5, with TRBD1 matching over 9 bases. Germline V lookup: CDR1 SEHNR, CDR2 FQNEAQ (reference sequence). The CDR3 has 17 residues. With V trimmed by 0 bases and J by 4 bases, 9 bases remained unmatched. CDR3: CASSLAPTGGGRETQYF. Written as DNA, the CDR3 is TGTGCCAGCAGCTTAGCCCCGACAGGGGGGGGTAGAGAGACCCAGTACTTC.

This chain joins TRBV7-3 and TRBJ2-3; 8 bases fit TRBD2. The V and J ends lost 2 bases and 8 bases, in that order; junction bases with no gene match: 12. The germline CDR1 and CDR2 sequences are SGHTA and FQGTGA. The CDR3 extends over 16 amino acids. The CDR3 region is CASSLEPSGGTGTQYF. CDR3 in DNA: TGTGCCAGCAGCTTAGAACCCAGCGGGGGAACTGGTACGCAGTATTTT.

Written as DNA, the CDR3 is TGTGCCAGCAGCGTAGAGGGGGGAGGGACTGAAGCTTTCTTT. Translated: CASSVEGGGTEAFF. The chain joins TRBV9 to TRBJ1-1; TRBD1 is a possible D gene (6 bases). The germline V gene has CDR1 SGDLS and CDR2 YYNGEE. CDR3 length: 14 residues. Between the trimmed V and J ends, which lost 0 bases and 5 bases, there was a span of 11 bases.

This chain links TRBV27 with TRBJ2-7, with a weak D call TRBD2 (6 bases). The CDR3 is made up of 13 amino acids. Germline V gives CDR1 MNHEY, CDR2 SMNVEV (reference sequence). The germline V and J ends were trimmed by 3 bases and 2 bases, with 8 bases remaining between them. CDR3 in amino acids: CASSLRGTYEQYF. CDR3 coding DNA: TGTGCCAGCAGTTTGCGGGGCACCTACGAGCAGTACTTC.

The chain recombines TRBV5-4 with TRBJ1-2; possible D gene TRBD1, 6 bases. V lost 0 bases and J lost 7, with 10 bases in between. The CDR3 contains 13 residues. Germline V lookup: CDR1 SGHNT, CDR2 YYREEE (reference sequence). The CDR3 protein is CASSLVGAGGYTF. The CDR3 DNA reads TGTGCCAGCAGCTTGGTGGGGGCAGGTGGCTACACCTTC.

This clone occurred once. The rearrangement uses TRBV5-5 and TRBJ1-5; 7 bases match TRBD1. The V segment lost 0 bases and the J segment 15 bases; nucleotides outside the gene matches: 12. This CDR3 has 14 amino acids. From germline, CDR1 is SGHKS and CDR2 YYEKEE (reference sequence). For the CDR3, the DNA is TGTGCCAGCAGCTTGGAACCTGGGACAGTGGAGTGGCATTTT. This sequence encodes CASSLEPGTVEWHF. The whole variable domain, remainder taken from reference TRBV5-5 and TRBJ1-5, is DAGVTQSPTHLIKTRGQQVTLRCSPISGHKSVSWYQQVLGQGPQFIFQYYEKEERGRGNFPDRFSARQFPNYSSELNVNALLLGDSALYLCASSLEPGTVEWHFGDGTRLSIL.

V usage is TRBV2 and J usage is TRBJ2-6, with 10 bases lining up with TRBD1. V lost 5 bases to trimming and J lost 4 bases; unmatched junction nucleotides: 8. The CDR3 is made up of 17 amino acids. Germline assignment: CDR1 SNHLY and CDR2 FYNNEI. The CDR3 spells CASSSDRGRVGANVLTF. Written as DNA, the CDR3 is TGTGCCAGCAGTTCCGACAGGGGGCGAGTGGGGGCCAACGTCCTGACTTTC. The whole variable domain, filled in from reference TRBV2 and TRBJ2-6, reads EPEVTQTPSHQVTQMGQEVILRCVPISNHLYFYWYRQILGQKVEFLVSFYNNEISEKSEIFDDQFSVERPDGSNFTLKIRSTKLEDSAMYFCASSSDRGRVGANVLTFGAGSRLTVL.

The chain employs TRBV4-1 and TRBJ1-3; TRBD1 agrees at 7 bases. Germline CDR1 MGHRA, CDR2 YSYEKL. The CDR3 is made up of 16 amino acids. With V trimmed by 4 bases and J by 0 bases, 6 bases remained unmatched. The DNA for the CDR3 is TGCGCCAGCAGCCCCCAGGGACAGCGCTCTGGAAACACCATATATTTT. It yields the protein CASSPQGQRSGNTIYF.

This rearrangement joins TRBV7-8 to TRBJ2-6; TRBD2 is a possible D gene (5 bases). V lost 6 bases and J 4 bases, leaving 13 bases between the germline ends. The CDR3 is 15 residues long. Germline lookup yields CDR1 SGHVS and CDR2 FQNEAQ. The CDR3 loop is CASRPTRVGANVLTF. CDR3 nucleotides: TGTGCCAGCAGACCGACGCGGGTGGGGGCCAACGTCCTGACTTTC.

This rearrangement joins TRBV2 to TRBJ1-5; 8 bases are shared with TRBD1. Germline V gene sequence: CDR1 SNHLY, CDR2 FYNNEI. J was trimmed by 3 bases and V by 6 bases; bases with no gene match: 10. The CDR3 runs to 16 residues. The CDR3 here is CASSAPQGAVNQPQHF. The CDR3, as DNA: TGTGCCAGCAGCGCACCTCAGGGGGCAGTCAATCAGCCCCAGCATTTT.

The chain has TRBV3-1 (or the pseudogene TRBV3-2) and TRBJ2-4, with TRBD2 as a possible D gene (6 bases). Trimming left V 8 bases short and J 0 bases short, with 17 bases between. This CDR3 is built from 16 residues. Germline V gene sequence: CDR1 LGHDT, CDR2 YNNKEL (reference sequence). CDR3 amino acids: CASEPPLGGAKNIQYF. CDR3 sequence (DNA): TGTGCCAGCGAACCTCCGTTGGGGGGAGCCAAAAACATTCAGTACTTC.

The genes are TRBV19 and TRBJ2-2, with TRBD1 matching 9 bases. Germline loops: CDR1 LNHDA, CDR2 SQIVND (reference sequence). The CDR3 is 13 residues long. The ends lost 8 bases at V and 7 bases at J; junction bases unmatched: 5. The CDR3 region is CASLGTGFGELFF. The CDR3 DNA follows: TGTGCCAGTTTGGGGACAGGGTTCGGGGAGCTGTTTTTT.